Following are 21 T cell receptor beta chains from one sample sequenced in a study of blood T cell repertoires in COVID-19. Assay used: immunoSEQ multiplex PCR; TCRdb lists only in-frame clones, some missing. The sample lists approximately 250,000 clones, 85% occurring once. Sequencing was done on a sample of peripheral blood. These receptors were taken from a man in his forties or fifties with acute or convalescent COVID-19.

The CDR3 sequence: CASSLQGADGYTF. The CDR3, as DNA: TGTGCCAGCAGCTTACAGGGGGCGGATGGCTACACCTTC. The chain links TRBV7-9 to TRBJ1-2, with 8 bases that match TRBD1. Trimming cost V 2 bases and J 6 bases; bases outside gene matches: 2. CDR3 length: 13 amino acids. CDR1 and CDR2 (germline): SEHNR, FQNEAQ (reference sequence).

The gene calls are TRBV19 and TRBJ1-5; no firm D call. V was pared by 6 bases and J by 3 bases, with 12 bases between. Germline CDR1 and CDR2: LNHDA and SQIVND (reference sequence). CDR3 size: 14 residues. CDR3 bases: TGTGCCAGTAGAGGATGGGCACCCAATCAGCCCCAGCATTTT. This codes for CASRGWAPNQPQHF.

The V gene is TRBV19, the J gene TRBJ2-3; D perhaps matches TRBD1 (6 bases). This CDR3 is built from 15 residues. Looked up from germline, CDR1 is LNHDA and CDR2 is SQIVND (reference sequence). The V and J ends lost 6 bases and 6 bases respectively, with 19 bases between them. The CDR3: CASRSVAGAADTQYF. Here the CDR3 DNA reads TGTGCCAGTAGGAGCGTGGCAGGGGCGGCCGATACGCAGTATTTT.

V and J are TRBV19 and TRBJ2-7, with 8 bases fitting TRBD2. The CDR3 length is 16 residues. V lost 5 bases, J lost 0 bases, and 9 bases stayed unmatched. Germline CDR1 is LNHDA and CDR2 is SQIVND (reference sequence). CDR3 amino acids: CASSPTGGLSSYEQYF. CDR3 bases: TGTGCCAGTAGTCCGACGGGAGGGCTTAGCTCCTACGAGCAGTACTTC.

The rearrangement joins TRBV19 to TRBJ1-4; D is unclear. This CDR3 has 14 residues. Between the trimmed V and J ends, which lost 7 bases and 7 bases, there was a span of 16 bases. Germline V gene sequence: CDR1 LNHDA, CDR2 SQIVND (reference sequence). The CDR3 sequence is CASKSGQKGEKLFF. The CDR3 DNA sequence: TGTGCCAGTAAAAGCGGCCAGAAGGGTGAAAAACTGTTTTTT.

J is TRBJ1-1 and V is TRBV6-5; D is perhaps TRBD1 (5 bases). Germline-derived CDR1 and CDR2 are MNHEY and SVGAGI. The CDR3 sequence is 11 residues long. V was cut by 6 bases and J by 7 bases, with 9 bases left in between. CDR3 protein: CASSTRGEAFF. CDR3 DNA sequence: TGTGCCAGCAGCACAAGGGGTGAAGCTTTCTTT.

The chain employs TRBV7-2 and TRBJ2-5, with D uncertain. The V gene lost 6 bases and the J gene lost 5 bases, with 19 bases spanning the gap. CDR1 is SGHTA, CDR2 FQGNSA, per germline. CDR3 length equals 15 residues. Written as DNA, the CDR3 is TGTGCCAGCAGTTCGGATGTAGCTTTGCGCGAGACCCAGTACTTC. Encoded protein: CASSSDVALRETQYF.

For this clone: At the DNA level, this CDR3 is encoded by other sequences in the same sample as well. CDR3 bases: TGTGCCAGCAGCGCCGGGACAGGGAAGGACACTGAAGCTTTCTTT. Residues: CASSAGTGKDTEAFF. The V and J genes are TRBV11-3 and TRBJ1-1; the match to TRBD1 covers 9 bases. This CDR3 has 15 amino acids. The junction had 7 bases not matched to a gene; V was cut back by 5 bases and J by 3 bases. The V gene's germline CDR1 is SGHNT and CDR2 YENEEA. Using reference TRBV11-3 and TRBJ1-1 for the parts outside the CDR3, the full variable domain is EAGVVQSPRYKIIEKKQPVAFWCNPISGHNTLYWYLQNLGQGPELLIRYENEEAVDDSQLPKDRFSAERLKGVDSTLKIQPAELGDSAVYLCASSAGTGKDTEAFFGQGTRLTVV.

The chain uses TRBV9 and TRBJ1-2; 9 bases are a match to TRBD1. Germline CDR1 and CDR2: SGDLS and YYNGEE. The CDR3 extends over 15 amino acids. V dropped 5 bases and J dropped 5; count of bases not matched to a gene: 10. The CDR3 DNA reads TGTGCCAGCAGTTATTCGGACAGGGGCCTATATGGCTACACCTTC. It encodes CASSYSDRGLYGYTF.

The chain is built from TRBV6-5 and TRBJ1-3, with unresolved D. V gave up 0 bases and J gave up 1 base, with 10 bases separating them. The CDR3 length is 16 residues. Germline loops: CDR1 MNHEY, CDR2 SVGAGI. The CDR3 region has the DNA TGTGCCAGCAGTTACTCTGGCAGTATTTCTGGAAACACCATATATTTT. It specifies CASSYSGSISGNTIYF.

This clone has a single count. This chain joins TRBV3-1 (or the pseudogene TRBV3-2) and TRBJ1-1; 7 nucleotides line up with TRBD1. Germline V CDR1 and CDR2: LGHDT, YNNKEL (reference sequence). V lost 1 base to trimming and J lost 4 bases; unmatched junction nucleotides: 3. The CDR3 is 14 residues long. The CDR3 nucleotides read TGTGCCAGCAGCCAAGGGGCAGGGGGCACTGAAGCTTTCTTT. Its protein product is CASSQGAGGTEAFF.

The gene calls are TRBV11-2 and TRBJ2-7, with D perhaps matching TRBD2 (5 bases). Germline-derived CDR1 and CDR2 are SGHAT and FQNNGV. There are 13 residues in the CDR3. The V gene lost 0 bases and the J gene lost 9 bases, with 12 bases spanning the gap. This CDR3 is CASSLDEGGWQYF. CDR3 bases: TGTGCCAGCAGCTTAGATGAGGGCGGGTGGCAGTACTTC.

The V call is TRBV15, the J call TRBJ2-1; D uncertain. Germline V gene sequence: CDR1 LNHNV, CDR2 YYDKDF (reference sequence). This CDR3 comprises 15 residues. V dropped 5 bases and J dropped 8 bases, with 19 bases sitting between them. The CDR3 nucleotides are TGTGCCACCAGCCCGTCAGCTAAAAGTGGGCATGAGCAGTTCTTC. Protein product: CATSPSAKSGHEQFF. Full variable domain (missing parts from reference TRBV15 and TRBJ2-1): DAMVIQNPRYQVTQFGKPVTLSCSQTLNHNVMYWYQQKSSQAPKLLFHYYDKDFNNEADTPDNFQSRRPNTSFCFLDIRSPGLGDTAMYLCATSPSAKSGHEQFFGPGTRLTVL.

The chain couples TRBV29-1 to TRBJ2-5, with TRBD1 identical over 9 bases. This CDR3 contains 13 residues. Germline loops: CDR1 SQVTM, CDR2 ANQGSEA. With 6 bases clipped from V and 5 bases from J, the junction kept 7 bases outside the gene matches. CDR3 bases: TGCAGCGTACCAGGACAGGGGCTGGAGACCCAGTACTTC. This sequence encodes CSVPGQGLETQYF.

V and J are TRBV7-6 and TRBJ2-7, with D unresolved. Germline CDR1 is SGHVS and CDR2 is FNYEAQ. Trimming took 4 bases from V and 4 from J, leaving 17 bases between them. The length of the CDR3 is 15 residues. The CDR3 nucleotides are TGTGCCAGCAGCTCGGGTCGATCCTCTGGATACGAGCAGTACTTC. This sequence encodes CASSSGRSSGYEQYF.

The rearrangement uses TRBV21-1 and TRBJ2-7; TRBD1, the table's D call, was not compared with the DNA. TRBV21-1 is deemed a pseudogene. The CDR3 sequence is 15 residues long. CDR3 in amino acids: CASSRDRPYSYEQYF. The DNA for the CDR3 is TGTGCCAGCAGCAGGGACAGGCCATACTCCTACGAGCAGTACTTC.

CDR3 protein: CASSPGQGTGNTIYF. DNA for the CDR3: TGCGCCAGCAGCCCGGGCCAGGGGACTGGAAACACCATATATTTT. V and J are TRBV4-3 and TRBJ1-3; perhaps TRBD1 as D (6 bases). This CDR3 spans 15 amino acids. Trimming took off 4 bases at V and 2 bases at J, with 12 bases between the two ends. Germline loops: CDR1 LGHNA, CDR2 YSLEER.

The chain joins TRBV7-2 to TRBJ1-5; D is possibly TRBD1 (5 bases). Germline lookup yields CDR1 SGHTA and CDR2 FQGNSA. The ends were cut back, 5 bases at V and 7 bases at J, with 15 bases in the middle. The CDR3 runs to 14 residues. In nucleotides, the CDR3 is TGTGCCAGCAGCATCCGGCAGGGTTTCCAGCCCCAGCATTTT. Its protein product is CASSIRQGFQPQHF.

This chain uses TRBV7-6 with TRBJ2-1, with 12 bases that match TRBD2. Unmatched junction bases numbered 2, after V lost 2 bases and J lost 6 bases. Germline V CDR1 and CDR2: SGHVS, FNYEAQ. There are 15 residues in the CDR3. The CDR3: CASSLLAGGLNEQFF. CDR3 DNA: TGTGCCAGCAGCTTACTAGCGGGGGGGCTCAATGAGCAGTTCTTC. Full variable domain (remainder filled in from reference TRBV7-6 and TRBJ2-1): GAGVSQSPRYKVTKRGQDVALRCDPISGHVSLYWYRQALGQGPEFLTYFNYEAQQDKSGLPNDRFSAERPEGSISTLTIQRTEQRDSAMYRCASSLLAGGLNEQFFGPGTRLTVL.

The rearrangement links TRBV11-2 to TRBJ2-5, with 7 bases matching TRBD2. V was pared by 5 bases and J by 4 bases, with 7 bases of the junction left unmatched. Germline CDR1 SGHAT, CDR2 FQNNGV. CDR3 length: 14 amino acids. In DNA form, the CDR3 reads TGTGCCAGCAGCGGTACGGGGGGACGAGAGACCCAGTACTTC. Translation: CASSGTGGRETQYF.

This chain uses TRBV6-5 with TRBJ1-5; TRBD1 aligns across 7 bases. The germline CDR1 and CDR2 sequences are MNHEY and SVGAGI. V trimming: 6 bases; J trimming: 2 bases; junction bases outside the gene matches: 4. CDR3 length: 14 residues. CDR3 protein: CASRQGQGNQPQHF. CDR3 DNA sequence: TGTGCCAGCAGACAAGGACAGGGCAATCAGCCCCAGCATTTT.